Listed below are T cell receptor beta chains from one sample, sequenced in a study of T cell repertoires in cytomegalovirus infection. TCRdb reprocessed the reads via MiXCR and lists one record per CDR3 protein. This table has 150,000 to 200,000 distinct CDR3 sequences, around 15% appearing once. Sequenced material: PBMCs. These receptors were collected from a human donor in good health (CMV status not recorded). Some clones in this sample may be carry-over from other donors' samples. CDR3s include the opening cysteine and the closing phenylalanine or tryptophan. D genes are given only for firm matches. Not every row has a clone size; where given, it reads once, few, many or a size class.

TRBJ1-1 | TRBV27 | TRBD1 | few | CASSSRQGKGGTEAFF | TGTGCCAGCAGTTCGCGACAGGGTAAGGGCGGCACTGAAGCTTTCTTT
TRBJ2-3 | TRBV4-3 | TRBD2 | few | CASSRTGTSGTDTQYF | TGCGCCAGCAGCCGAACCGGGACTAGCGGCACAGATACGCAGTATTTT
TRBJ2-7 | TRBV25-1 | TRBD2 | few | CASSGAAGVEQYF | TGTGCCAGCAGTGGGGCAGCGGGAGTCGAGCAGTACTTC
TRBJ2-1 | TRBV20-1 | TRBD2 | few | CSASGTSGRINEQFF | TGCAGTGCTAGTGGGACTAGCGGGAGGATCAATGAGCAGTTCTTC
TRBJ2-2 | TRBV14 | . | many | CASSPSGAHGELFF | TGTGCCAGCAGCCCCTCTGGAGCCCACGGGGAGCTGTTTTTT
TRBJ2-2 | TRBV7-2 | . | many | CASSLAMGRTGELFF | TGTGCCAGCAGCTTAGCTATGGGGCGCACCGGGGAGCTGTTTTTT
TRBJ2-7 | TRBV6-5 | TRBD1 | few | CASSLDSGTAYEQYF | TGTGCCAGCAGTTTAGATTCCGGGACAGCCTACGAGCAGTACTTC
TRBJ1-2 | TRBV11-1 | TRBD1 | . | CASSQDRDLYGYTF | TGTGCCAGCAGCCAAGACAGGGATCTCTATGGCTACACCTTC
TRBJ1-5 | TRBV6-2/TRBV6-3 | TRBD1 | few | CASSWTGHQPQHF | TGTGCCAGCAGCTGGACAGGGCATCAGCCCCAGCATTTT
TRBJ2-3 | TRBV24-1 | . | many | CATSDLGQDTDTQYF | TGTGCCACCAGTGATTTAGGCCAGGACACAGATACGCAGTATTTT
TRBJ2-3 | TRBV20-1 | TRBD1 | . | CSARKGANADTQYF | TGCAGTGCTAGAAAGGGGGCTAACGCAGATACGCAGTATTTT
TRBJ2-7 | TRBV12-3/TRBV12-4 | . | many | CASSLGGLYEQYF | TGTGCCAGCAGTTTAGGGGGGCTATACGAGCAGTACTTC
TRBJ1-1 | TRBV7-2 | . | many | CASRWNTEAFF | TGTGCCAGCAGATGGAACACTGAAGCTTTCTTT
TRBJ1-5 | TRBV2 | . | . | CASSGEEGGTQPQHF | TGTGCCAGCAGTGGGGAGGAGGGTGGAACGCAGCCCCAGCATTTT
TRBJ1-1 | TRBV5-1 | TRBD1 | . | CASSPGGQANEAFF | TGCGCCAGCAGCCCGGGGGGACAGGCTAATGAAGCTTTCTTT
TRBJ1-5 | TRBV5-5 | TRBD1 | . | CASSYLPGQEKGNQPQHF | TGTGCCAGCAGCTATCTTCCGGGACAGGAAAAAGGCAATCAGCCCCAGCATTTT
TRBJ1-3 | TRBV6-2/TRBV6-3 | . | . | CASSQGKGNTIYF | TGTGCCAGCAGTCAGGGGAAGGGAAACACCATATATTTT
TRBJ2-2 | TRBV29-1 | . | . | CSVDGRNTGELFF | TGCAGCGTTGATGGCAGAAACACCGGGGAGCTGTTTTTT
TRBJ1-2 | TRBV7-2 | TRBD1 | many | CASSHAGQGVGYTF | TGTGCCAGCAGCCACGCAGGACAGGGAGTAGGCTACACCTTC
TRBJ1-5 | TRBV28 | TRBD1 | . | CASSGTGTVNQPQHF | TGTGCCAGCAGCGGAACCGGGACAGTCAATCAGCCCCAGCATTTT
TRBJ1-4 | TRBV29-1 | . | . | CSVEETGTVNEKLFF | TGCAGCGTTGAAGAGACCGGGACGGTCAATGAAAAACTGTTTTTT
TRBJ2-7 | TRBV20-1 | . | many | CSARQGAYEQYF | TGCAGTGCTAGACAGGGAGCCTACGAGCAGTACTTC